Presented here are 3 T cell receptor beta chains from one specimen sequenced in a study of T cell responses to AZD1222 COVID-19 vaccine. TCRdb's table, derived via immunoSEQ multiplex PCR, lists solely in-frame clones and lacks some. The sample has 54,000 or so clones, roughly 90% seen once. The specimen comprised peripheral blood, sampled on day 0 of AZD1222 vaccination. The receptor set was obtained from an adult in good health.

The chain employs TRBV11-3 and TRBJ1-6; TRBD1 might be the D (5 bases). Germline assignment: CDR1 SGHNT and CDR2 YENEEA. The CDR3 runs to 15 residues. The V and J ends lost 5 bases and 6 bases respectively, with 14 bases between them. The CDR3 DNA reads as TGTGCCAGCAGCGCAGGTGGGGGGTTTAATTCACCCCTCCACTTT. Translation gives CASSAGGGFNSPLHF.

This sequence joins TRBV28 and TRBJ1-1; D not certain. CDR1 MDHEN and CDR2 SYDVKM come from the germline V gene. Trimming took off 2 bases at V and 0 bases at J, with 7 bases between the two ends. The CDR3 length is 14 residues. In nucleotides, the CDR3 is TGTGCCAGCAGTTTAATATCCCTGAACACTGAAGCTTTCTTT. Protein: CASSLISLNTEAFF.

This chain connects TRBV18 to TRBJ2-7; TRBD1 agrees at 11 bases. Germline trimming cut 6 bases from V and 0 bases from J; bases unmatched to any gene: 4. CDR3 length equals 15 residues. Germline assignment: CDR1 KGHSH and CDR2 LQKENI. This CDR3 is CASSLGTGGSYEQYF. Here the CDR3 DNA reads TGTGCCAGCTCTCTCGGGACAGGGGGCTCCTACGAGCAGTACTTC. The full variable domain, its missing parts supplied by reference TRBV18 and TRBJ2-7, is NAGVMQNPRHLVRRRGQEARLRCSPMKGHSHVYWYRQLPEEGLKFMVYLQKENIIDESGMPKERFSAEFPKEGPSILRIQQVVRGDSAAYFCASSLGTGGSYEQYFGPGTRLTVT.